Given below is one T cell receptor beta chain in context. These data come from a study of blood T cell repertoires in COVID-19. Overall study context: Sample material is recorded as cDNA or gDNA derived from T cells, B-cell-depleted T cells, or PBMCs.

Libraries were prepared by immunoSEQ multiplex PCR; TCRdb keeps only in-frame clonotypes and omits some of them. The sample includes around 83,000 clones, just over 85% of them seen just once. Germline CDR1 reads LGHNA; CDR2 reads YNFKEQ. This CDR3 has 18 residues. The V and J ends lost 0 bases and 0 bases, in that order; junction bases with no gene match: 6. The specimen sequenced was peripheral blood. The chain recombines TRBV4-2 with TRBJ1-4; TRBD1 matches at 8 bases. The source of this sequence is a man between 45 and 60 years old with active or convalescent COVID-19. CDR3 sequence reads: CASSQDRQGRATNEKLFF. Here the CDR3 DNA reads TGTGCCAGCAGCCAAGATCGACAGGGGCGAGCAACTAATGAAAAACTGTTTTTT.